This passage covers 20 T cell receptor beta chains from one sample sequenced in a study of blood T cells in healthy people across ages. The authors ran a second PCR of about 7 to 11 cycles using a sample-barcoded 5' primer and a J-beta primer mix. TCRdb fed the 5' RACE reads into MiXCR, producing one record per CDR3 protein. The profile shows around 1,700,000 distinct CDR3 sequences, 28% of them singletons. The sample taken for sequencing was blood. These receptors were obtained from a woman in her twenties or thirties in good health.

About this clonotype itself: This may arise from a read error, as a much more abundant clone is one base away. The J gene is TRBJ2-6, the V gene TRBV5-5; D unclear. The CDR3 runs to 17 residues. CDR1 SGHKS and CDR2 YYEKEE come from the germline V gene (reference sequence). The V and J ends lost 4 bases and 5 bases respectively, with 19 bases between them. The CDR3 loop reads CASSTASAQSRANVLTF. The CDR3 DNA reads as TGTGCCAGCAGCACTGCCAGCGCCCAATCTAGGGCCAACGTCCTGACTTTC.

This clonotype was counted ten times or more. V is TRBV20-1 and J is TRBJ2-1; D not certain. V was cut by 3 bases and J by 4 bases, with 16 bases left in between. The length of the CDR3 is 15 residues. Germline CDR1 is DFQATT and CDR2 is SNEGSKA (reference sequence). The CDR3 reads CSASPTDGRYNEQFF. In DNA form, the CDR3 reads TGCAGTGCTAGCCCCACAGACGGAAGATACAATGAGCAGTTCTTC.

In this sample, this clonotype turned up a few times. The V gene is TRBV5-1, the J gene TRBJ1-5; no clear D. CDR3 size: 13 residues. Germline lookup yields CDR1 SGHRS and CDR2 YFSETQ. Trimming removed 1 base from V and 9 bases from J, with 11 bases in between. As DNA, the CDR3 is TGCGCCAGCAGCTTGAAAGGAAGTCCGCCCCAGCATTTT. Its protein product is CASSLKGSPPQHF. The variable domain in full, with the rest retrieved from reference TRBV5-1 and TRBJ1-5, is KAGVTQTPRYLIKTRGQQVTLSCSPISGHRSVSWYQQTPGQGLQFLFEYFSETQRNKGNFPGRFSGRQFSNSRSEMNVSTLELGDSALYLCASSLKGSPPQHFGDGTRLSIL.

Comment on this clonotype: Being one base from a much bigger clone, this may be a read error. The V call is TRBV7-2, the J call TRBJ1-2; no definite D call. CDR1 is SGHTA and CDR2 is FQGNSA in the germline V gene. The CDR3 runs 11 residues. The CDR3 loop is CAGSLDVGYTF. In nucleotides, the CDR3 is TGTGCCGGCAGCCTAGACGTTGGCTACACCTTC.

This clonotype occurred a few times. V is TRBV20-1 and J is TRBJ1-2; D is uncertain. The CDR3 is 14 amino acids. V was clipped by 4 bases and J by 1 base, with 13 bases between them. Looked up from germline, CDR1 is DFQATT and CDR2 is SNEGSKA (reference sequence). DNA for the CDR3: TGCAGTGCTACATATAAAGGGCGTAACTATGGCTACACCTTC. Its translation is CSATYKGRNYGYTF.

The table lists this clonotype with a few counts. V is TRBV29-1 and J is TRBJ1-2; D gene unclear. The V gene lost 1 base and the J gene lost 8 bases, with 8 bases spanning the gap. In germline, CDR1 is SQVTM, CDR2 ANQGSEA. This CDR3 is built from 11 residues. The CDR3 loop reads CSVEGTEGYTF. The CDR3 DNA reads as TGCAGCGTTGAAGGGACGGAAGGCTACACCTTC.

CDR3 in DNA: TGTGCCAGCAGCCCTAGGACTTATTGGCAAGAGACCCAGTACTTC. Its protein product is CASSPRTYWQETQYF. V and J are TRBV28 and TRBJ2-5, with D tentatively TRBD2 (5 bases). CDR1 is MDHEN and CDR2 is SYDVKM in the germline V gene. The CDR3 extends over 15 amino acids. Trimming removed 6 bases at V and 2 bases at J, with 16 bases between. The full variable domain, with the rest looked up from reference TRBV28 and TRBJ2-5, is DVKVTQSSRYLVKRTGEKVFLECVQDMDHENMFWYRQDPGLGLRLIYFSYDVKMKEKGDIPEGYSVSREKKERFSLILESASTNQTSMYLCASSPRTYWQETQYFGPGTRLLVL.

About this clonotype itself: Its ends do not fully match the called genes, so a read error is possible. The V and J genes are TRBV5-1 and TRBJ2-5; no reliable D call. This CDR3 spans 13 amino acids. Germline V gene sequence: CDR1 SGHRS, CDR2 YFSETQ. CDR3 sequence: CASGRSAAYEQCF. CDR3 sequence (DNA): TGCGCCAGCGGACGCTCCGCAGCCTACGAGCAGTGCTTC.

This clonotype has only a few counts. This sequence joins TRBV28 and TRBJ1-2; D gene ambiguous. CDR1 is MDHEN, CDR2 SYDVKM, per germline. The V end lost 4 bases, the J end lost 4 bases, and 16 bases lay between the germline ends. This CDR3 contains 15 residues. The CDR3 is CASSSRGKTPYGYTF. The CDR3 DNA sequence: TGTGCCAGCAGTTCCCGAGGGAAGACCCCCTATGGCTACACCTTC.

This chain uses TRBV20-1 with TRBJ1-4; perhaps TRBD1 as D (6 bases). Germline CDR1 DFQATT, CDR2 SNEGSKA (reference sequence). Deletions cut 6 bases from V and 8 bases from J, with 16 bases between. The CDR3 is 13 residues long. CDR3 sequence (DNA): TGCAGTGCCCCGGAGGGGGGAGAGGAAAAACTGTTTTTT. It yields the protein CSAPEGGEEKLFF.

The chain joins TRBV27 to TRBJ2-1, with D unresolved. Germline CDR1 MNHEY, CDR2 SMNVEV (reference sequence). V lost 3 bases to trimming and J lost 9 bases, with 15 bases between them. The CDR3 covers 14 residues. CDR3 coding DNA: TGTGCCAGCAGTTTTCAGGCGGTACTGGGTGAGCAGTTCTTC. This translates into CASSFQAVLGEQFF.

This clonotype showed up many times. This chain's CDR3 is CASSVGQSSSYEQYF. CDR3 bases: TGTGCCAGCAGCGTAGGACAGTCTAGCTCCTACGAGCAGTACTTC. The genes are TRBV7-7 and TRBJ2-7, with D possibly TRBD1 on 6 matching bases. V was pared by 5 bases and J by 0 bases, with 14 bases between. Germline-derived CDR1 and CDR2 are SSHAT and FNYEAQ (reference sequence). The CDR3 consists of 15 residues.

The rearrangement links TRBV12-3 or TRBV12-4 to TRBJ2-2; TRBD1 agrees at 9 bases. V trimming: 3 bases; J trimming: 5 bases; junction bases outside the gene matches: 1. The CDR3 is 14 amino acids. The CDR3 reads CASSLTGGTGELFF. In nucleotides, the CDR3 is TGTGCCAGCAGTTTGACAGGGGGGACCGGGGAGCTGTTTTTT.

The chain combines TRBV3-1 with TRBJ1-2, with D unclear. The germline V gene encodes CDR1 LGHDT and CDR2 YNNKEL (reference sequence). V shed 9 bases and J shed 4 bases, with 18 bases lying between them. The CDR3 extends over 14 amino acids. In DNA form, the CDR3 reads TGTGCCAGTTCTCCCGGACGGTCCTTCTATGGCTACACCTTC. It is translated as CASSPGRSFYGYTF. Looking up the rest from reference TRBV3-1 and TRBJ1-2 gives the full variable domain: DTAVSQTPKYLVTQMGNDKSIKCEQNLGHDTMYWYKQDSKKFLKIMFSYNNKELIINETVPNRFSPKSPDKAHLNLHINSLELGDSAVYFCASSPGRSFYGYTFGSGTRLTVV.

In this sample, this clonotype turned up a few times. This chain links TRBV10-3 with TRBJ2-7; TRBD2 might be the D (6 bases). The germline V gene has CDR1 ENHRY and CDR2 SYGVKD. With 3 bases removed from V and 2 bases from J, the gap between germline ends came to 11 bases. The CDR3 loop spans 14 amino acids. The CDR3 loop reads CAISDRGITYEQYF. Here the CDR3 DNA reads TGTGCCATCAGTGACCGGGGGATTACCTACGAGCAGTACTTC.

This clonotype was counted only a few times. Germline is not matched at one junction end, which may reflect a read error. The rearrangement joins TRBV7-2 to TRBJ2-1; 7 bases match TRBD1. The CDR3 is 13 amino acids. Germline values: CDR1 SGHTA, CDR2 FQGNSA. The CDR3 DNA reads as TGTGCCATCAGCTCAACAGGGGCCTATGAGCAGTTCTTC. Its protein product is CAISSTGAYEQFF.

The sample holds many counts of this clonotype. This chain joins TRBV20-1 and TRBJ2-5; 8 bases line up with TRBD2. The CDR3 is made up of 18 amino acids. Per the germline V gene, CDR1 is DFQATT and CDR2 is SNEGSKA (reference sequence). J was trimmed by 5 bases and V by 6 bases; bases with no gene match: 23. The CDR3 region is CSAPRQASGSRVGETQYF. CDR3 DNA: TGCAGTGCCCCCCGTCAGGCTAGCGGGTCGAGGGTAGGGGAGACCCAGTACTTC.

The CDR3 reads CASSLGVLAFF. In nucleotides, the CDR3 is TGTGCCAGCAGCTTAGGTGTTCTAGCTTTCTTT. This rearrangement joins TRBV7-9 to TRBJ1-1; no reliable D call. V was shortened by 1 base and J by 10 bases, with 7 bases between the two germline ends. The length of the CDR3 is 11 residues. In germline, CDR1 is SEHNR, CDR2 FQNEAQ (reference sequence).

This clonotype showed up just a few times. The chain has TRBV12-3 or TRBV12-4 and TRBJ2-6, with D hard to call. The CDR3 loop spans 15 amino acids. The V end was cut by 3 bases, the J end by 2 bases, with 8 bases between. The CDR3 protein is CASSFSLPGANVLTF. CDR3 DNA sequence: TGTGCCAGCAGTTTCTCCCTCCCTGGGGCCAACGTCCTGACTTTC.

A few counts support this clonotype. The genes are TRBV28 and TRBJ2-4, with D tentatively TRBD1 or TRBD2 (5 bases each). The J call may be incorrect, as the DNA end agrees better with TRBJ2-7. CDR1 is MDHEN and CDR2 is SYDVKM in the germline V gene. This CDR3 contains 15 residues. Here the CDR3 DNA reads TGTGCCAGCAGCCTCCCGGGACGTGGATTGGTCGAGCAGTACTTC. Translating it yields CASSLPGRGLVEQYF.